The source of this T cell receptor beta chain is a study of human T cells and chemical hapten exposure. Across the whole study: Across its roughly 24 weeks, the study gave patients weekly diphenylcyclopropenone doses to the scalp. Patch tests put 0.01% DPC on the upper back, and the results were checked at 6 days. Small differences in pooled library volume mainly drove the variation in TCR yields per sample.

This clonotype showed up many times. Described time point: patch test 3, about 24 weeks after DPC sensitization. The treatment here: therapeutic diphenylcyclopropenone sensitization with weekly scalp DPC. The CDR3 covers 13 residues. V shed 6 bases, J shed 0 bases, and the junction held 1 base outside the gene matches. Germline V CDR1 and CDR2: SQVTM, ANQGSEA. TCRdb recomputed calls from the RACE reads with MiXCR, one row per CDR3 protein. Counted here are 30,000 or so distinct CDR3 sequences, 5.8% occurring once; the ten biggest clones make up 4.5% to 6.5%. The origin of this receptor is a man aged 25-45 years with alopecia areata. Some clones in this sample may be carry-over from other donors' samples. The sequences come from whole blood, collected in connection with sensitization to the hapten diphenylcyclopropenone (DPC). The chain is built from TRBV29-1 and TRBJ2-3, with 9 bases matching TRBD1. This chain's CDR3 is CSVTGGSTDTQYF. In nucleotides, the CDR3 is TGCAGCGTAACAGGGGGCAGCACAGATACGCAGTATTTT.